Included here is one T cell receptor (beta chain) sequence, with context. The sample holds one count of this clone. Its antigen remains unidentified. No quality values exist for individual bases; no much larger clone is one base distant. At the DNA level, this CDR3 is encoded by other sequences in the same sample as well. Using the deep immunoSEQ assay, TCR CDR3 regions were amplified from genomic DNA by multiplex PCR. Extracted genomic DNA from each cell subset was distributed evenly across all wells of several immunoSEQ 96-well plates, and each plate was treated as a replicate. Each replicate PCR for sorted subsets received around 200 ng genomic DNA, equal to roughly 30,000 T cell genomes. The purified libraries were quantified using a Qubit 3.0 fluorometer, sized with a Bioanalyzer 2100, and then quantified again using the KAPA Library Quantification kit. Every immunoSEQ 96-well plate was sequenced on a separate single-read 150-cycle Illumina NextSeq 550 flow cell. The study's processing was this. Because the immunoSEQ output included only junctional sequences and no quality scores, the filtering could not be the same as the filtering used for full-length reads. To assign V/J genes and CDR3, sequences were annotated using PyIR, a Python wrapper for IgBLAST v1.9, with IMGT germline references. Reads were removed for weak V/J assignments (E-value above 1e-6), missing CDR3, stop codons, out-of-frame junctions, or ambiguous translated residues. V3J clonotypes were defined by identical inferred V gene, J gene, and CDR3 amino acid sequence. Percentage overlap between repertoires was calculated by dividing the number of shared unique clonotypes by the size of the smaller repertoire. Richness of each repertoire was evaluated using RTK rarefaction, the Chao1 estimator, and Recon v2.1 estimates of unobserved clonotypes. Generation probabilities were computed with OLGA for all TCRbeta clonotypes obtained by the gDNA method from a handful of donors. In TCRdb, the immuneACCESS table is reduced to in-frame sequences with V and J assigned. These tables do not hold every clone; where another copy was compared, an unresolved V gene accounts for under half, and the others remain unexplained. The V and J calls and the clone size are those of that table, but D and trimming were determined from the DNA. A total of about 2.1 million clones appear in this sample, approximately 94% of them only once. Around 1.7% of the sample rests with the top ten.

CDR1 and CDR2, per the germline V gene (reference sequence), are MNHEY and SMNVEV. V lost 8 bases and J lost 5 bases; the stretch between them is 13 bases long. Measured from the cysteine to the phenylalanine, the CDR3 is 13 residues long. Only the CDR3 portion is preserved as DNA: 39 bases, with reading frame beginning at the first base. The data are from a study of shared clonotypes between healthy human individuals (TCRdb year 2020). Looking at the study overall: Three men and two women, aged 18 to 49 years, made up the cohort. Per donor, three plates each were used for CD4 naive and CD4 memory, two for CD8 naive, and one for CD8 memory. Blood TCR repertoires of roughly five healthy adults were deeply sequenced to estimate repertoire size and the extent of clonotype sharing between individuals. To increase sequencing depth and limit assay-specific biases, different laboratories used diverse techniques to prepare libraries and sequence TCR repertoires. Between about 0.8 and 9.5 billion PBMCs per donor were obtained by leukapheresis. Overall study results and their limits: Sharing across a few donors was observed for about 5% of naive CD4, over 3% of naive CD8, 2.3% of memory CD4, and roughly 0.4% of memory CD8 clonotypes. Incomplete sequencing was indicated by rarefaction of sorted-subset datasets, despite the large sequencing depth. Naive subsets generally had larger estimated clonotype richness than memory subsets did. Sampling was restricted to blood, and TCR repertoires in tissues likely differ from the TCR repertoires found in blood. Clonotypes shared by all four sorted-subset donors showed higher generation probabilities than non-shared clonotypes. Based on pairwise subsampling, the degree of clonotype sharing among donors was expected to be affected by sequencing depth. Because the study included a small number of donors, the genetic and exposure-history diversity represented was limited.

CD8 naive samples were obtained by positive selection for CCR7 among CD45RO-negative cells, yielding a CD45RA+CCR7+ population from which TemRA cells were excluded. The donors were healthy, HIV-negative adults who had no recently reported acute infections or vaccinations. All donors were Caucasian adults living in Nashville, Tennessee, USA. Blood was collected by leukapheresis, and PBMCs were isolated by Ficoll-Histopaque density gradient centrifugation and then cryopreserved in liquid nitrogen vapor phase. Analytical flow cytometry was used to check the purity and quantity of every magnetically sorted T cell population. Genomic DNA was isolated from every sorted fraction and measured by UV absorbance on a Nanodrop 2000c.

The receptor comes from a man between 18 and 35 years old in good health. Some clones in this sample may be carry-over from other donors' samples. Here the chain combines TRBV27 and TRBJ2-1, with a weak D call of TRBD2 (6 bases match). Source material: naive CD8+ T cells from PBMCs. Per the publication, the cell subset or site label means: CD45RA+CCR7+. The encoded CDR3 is CASSLGLHNEQFF. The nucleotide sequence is TGTGCCAGCTCTCTGGGACTCCACAATGAGCAGTTCTTC.